A selection of T cell receptor beta chains follows, all from one sample in a study of breast tumors, draining lymph nodes, adjacent tissues. In TCRdb, the multiplex PCR reads were re-called with MiXCR into one record per CDR3 protein. This sample has about 230,000 distinct CDR3 sequences, with roughly 32% found just once. Specimen: axillary lymph node tissue. The receptors were sampled from a female donor with breast cancer. Some clones in this sample may be carry-over from other donors' samples. Each CDR3 is given with its conserved first and last residue. The D gene is left open where the match is weak. Only part of the rows carry a size: once, few, many, or a class if the clone is expanded.

>TRBV9|NA|NA|TRBJ2-3
TGTGCCAGCAGTGAGGGGGGGGGGCAGTACTTT
CASSEGGGQYF
>TRBV30|NA|NA|TRBJ2-3
TGTGCCTGGAGTGTACCTGGACTGAGCACAGATACGCAGTATTTT
CAWSVPGLSTDTQYF
>TRBV5-5|NA|NA|TRBJ2-4
TGTGCCAGCAGCTTCGGAGACAAAAACATTCAGTACTTC
CASSFGDKNIQYF
>TRBV27|few|TRBD2|TRBJ2-4
TGTGCCAGCAGTTCGGGACTAGCGAACATTCAGTACTTC
CASSSGLANIQYF
>TRBV12-3/TRBV12-4|NA|TRBD1|TRBJ2-7
TGTGCCAGCAGTTTCAAGACAGGGACCTCCGAGCAGTACTTC
CASSFKTGTSEQYF
>TRBV4-2|many|NA|TRBJ2-7
TGTGCCAGCAGCCAAGACAGGGGTCCCTACGAGCAGTACTTC
CASSQDRGPYEQYF
>TRBV5-5|many|NA|TRBJ2-5
TGTGCCAGCAGCTTGGCCGGCAGGGAGGAGACCCAGTACTTC
CASSLAGREETQYF
>TRBV12-3/TRBV12-4|few|NA|TRBJ1-1
TGTGCCAGCAGCCCCCAGGGTCGGACTGAAGCTTTCTTT
CASSPQGRTEAFF
>TRBV19|NA|NA|TRBJ2-3
TGTGCCAGTAGTCCGGGACGGACAAGCACAGATACGCAGTATTTT
CASSPGRTSTDTQYF
>TRBV5-1|many|TRBD2|TRBJ2-7
TGCGCCAGCAGCACCGGGAGGAACGAGCAGTACTTC
CASSTGRNEQYF
>TRBV7-9|many|TRBD2|TRBJ2-2
TGTGCCAGCAGCCCGGGACTAGCGGGAGTAGCGGGGGAGCTGTTTTTT
CASSPGLAGVAGELFF
>TRBV20-1|many|TRBD2|TRBJ2-1
TGCAGTGCTCGCCCCGGGACTAGGGCCAATGAGCAGTTCTTC
CSARPGTRANEQFF
>TRBV20-1|NA|NA|TRBJ1-1
TGCAGTGCTTCACCTATCTTCCCTGAAGCTTTCTTT
CSASPIFPEAFF
>TRBV7-3|many|TRBD2|TRBJ2-7
TGTGCCAGCAGCTTAAGGGCTAGCGGGCCCTACGAGCAGTACTTC
CASSLRASGPYEQYF
>TRBV9|many|TRBD2|TRBJ2-5
TGTGCCAGCAGCGCGGGGACTATCGTTGGGGAGACCCAGTACTTC
CASSAGTIVGETQYF
>TRBV29-1|many|TRBD1|TRBJ1-2
TGCAGCGTTGAAGGGACAGGGGGCAGCTATGGCTACACCTTC
CSVEGTGGSYGYTF
>TRBV5-6|NA|TRBD1|TRBJ1-5
TGTGCCAGCAGCCAACGGACAGGGGAGGTGTATTTT
CASSQRTGEVYF
>TRBV27|many|NA|TRBJ1-5
TGTGCCAGCAGCTGGGACTTCCGTCAGCCCCAGCATTTT
CASSWDFRQPQHF
>TRBV20-1|many|NA|TRBJ2-2
TGCAGTGCTAGACCCCAGGGTTTGGGCGGGGAGCTGTTTTTT
CSARPQGLGGELFF
>TRBV19|NA|NA|TRBJ1-5
TGTGCTAGTATAGCAGGCGGTCAGCCCCAGCATTTT
CASIAGGQPQHF
>TRBV25-1|NA|NA|TRBJ1-4
TGTGTCAGCAGACAAGCCTTCGGGGGTTCGATGGAAAAACTGTTTTTT
CVSRQAFGGSMEKLFF
>TRBV20-1|NA|NA|TRBJ1-4
TGCAGTGCTTCCCCGAACCCTAGAAGGGAGGGAGTTAGTCGGAAACTGTTTTTT
CSASPNPRREGVSRKLFF
>TRBV28|many|NA|TRBJ1-2
TGTGCCAGCAGTTTAAAGTTAGGCTACACCTTC
CASSLKLGYTF
>TRBV4-1|many|TRBD2|TRBJ2-1
TGCGCCAGCAGCCAAGATGCGAAGCGGGGACCCTACAATGAGCAGTTCTTC
CASSQDAKRGPYNEQFF
>TRBV18|many|TRBD1|TRBJ2-7
TGTGCCAGCTCACCATCCGGGACAGGGTTTATTGACGAGCAGTACTTC
CASSPSGTGFIDEQYF
>TRBV6-1|many|NA|TRBJ2-5
TGTGCCAGCGGGTGGGTCCCACAAGAGACCCAGTACTTC
CASGWVPQETQYF
>TRBV24-1|many|TRBD1|TRBJ2-1
TGTGCCACTGACAGGGGCGATGAGCAGTTCTTC
CATDRGDEQFF
>TRBV19|many|NA|TRBJ2-6
TGTGCCAGTAGTATTCCCGGGAGCTCTGGGGCCAACGTCCTGACTTTC
CASSIPGSSGANVLTF
>TRBV5-1|NA|TRBD2|TRBJ2-1
TGCGCCAGCAGCTCCGGGACTAGCGGCTACGATGAGCAGTTCTTC
CASSSGTSGYDEQFF
>TRBV6-5|many|NA|TRBJ2-1
TGTGCCAGCAGTTATTCGGGACCCCGGGCGGGCTCCTACAATGAGCAGTTCTTC
CASSYSGPRAGSYNEQFF
>TRBV18|NA|NA|TRBJ2-1
TGTGCCAGCTCACCCCCCAAGATTAGCTCCTACAATGAGCAGTTCTTC
CASSPPKISSYNEQFF
>TRBV27|many|TRBD1|TRBJ2-7
TGTGCCAGCGGTGCTCAGACAGGGGCAAGGGAGCAGTACTTC
CASGAQTGAREQYF
>TRBV24-1|many|NA|TRBJ1-1
TGTGCCACCAGTGATAAAGGGAACACTGAAGCTTTCTTT
CATSDKGNTEAFF
>TRBV5-8|many|NA|TRBJ2-1
TGTGCCAGCAGCTTGGTGGACGGACCAGTATGGTTCTTC
CASSLVDGPVWFF
>TRBV7-9|many|TRBD1|TRBJ2-5
TGTGCCAGCAGCTTAGGTGACACAGGGGGGGAGACCCAGTACTTC
CASSLGDTGGETQYF
>TRBV20-1|many|TRBD2|TRBJ2-1
TGCAGTGCGACTCTAGCGGGCCGAGGCTCCTACAATGAGCAGTTCTTC
CSATLAGRGSYNEQFF
>TRBV5-1|NA|NA|TRBJ2-1
TGTGCCAACAGCCAAGTGAATAGCGGACGGTCCTACAATGAGCAGTTCTTC
CANSQVNSGRSYNEQFF
>TRBV12-5|many|NA|TRBJ2-3
TGTGCTAGTGGTTCCGGGAATACTGGCACAGATACGCAGTATTTT
CASGSGNTGTDTQYF
>TRBV24-1|NA|NA|TRBJ1-6
TGTGCCACCAGTGATTTCCCGGGACTAGCGGGAAAACCCCTCCACTTT
CATSDFPGLAGKPLHF
>TRBV27|many|TRBD1|TRBJ1-2
TGTGCCAGCAGTTTATCGAGGACAGGGGTCTATGGCTACACCTTC
CASSLSRTGVYGYTF
>TRBV7-4|NA|TRBD1|TRBJ1-3
TGTGCCAGCAGCTCCCACAACCGGGACAGGGATAGTGGGCCCATATATTTT
CASSSHNRDRDSGPIYF